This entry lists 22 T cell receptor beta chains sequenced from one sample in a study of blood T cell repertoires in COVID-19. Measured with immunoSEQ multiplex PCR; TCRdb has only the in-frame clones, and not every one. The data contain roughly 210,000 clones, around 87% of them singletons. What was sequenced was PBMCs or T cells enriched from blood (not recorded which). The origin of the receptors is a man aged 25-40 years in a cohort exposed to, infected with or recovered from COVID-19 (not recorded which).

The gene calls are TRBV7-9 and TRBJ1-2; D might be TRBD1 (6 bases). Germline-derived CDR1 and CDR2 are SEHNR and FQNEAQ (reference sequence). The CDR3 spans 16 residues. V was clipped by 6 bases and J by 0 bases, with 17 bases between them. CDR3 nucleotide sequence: TGTGCCAGCAGTTACGGGACAACAGAGTCTAACTATGGCTACACCTTC. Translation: CASSYGTTESNYGYTF.

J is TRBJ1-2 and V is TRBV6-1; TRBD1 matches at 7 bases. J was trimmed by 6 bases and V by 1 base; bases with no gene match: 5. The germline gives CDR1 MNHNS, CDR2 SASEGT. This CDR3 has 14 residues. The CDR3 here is CASSEGQGADGYTF. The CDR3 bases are TGTGCCAGCAGTGAAGGACAGGGAGCTGATGGCTACACCTTC.

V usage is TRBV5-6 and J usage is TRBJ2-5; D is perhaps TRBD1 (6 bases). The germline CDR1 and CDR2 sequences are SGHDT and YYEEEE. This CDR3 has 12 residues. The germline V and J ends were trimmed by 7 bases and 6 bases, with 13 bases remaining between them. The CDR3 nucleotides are TGTGCCAGCCTTCCACAGGGACAGACCCAGTACTTC. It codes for CASLPQGQTQYF.

CDR3 sequence reads: CASRHPRGNEQFF. The CDR3 nucleotides read TGTGCCAGTCGACACCCCAGGGGCAATGAGCAGTTCTTC. V usage is TRBV19 and J usage is TRBJ2-1; weak D call: TRBD1 (6 bases). Germline CDR1 LNHDA, CDR2 SQIVND (reference sequence). The V gene lost 8 bases and the J gene lost 6 bases, with 14 bases spanning the gap. The CDR3 covers 13 residues.

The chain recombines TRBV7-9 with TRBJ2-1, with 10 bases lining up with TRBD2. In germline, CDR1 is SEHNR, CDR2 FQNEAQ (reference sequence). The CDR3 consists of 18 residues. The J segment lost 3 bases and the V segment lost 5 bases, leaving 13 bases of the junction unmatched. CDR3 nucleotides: TGTGCCAGCAGCGGTCAACCTCTAGCGGGAGTCTTCTACAATGAGCAGTTCTTC. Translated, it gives CASSGQPLAGVFYNEQFF.

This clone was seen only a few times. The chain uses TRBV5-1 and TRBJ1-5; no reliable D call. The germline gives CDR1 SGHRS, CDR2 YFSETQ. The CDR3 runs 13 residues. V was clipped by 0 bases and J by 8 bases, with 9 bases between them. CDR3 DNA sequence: TGCGCCAGCAGCTTGGACTCATTGGAGCCCCAGCATTTT. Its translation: CASSLDSLEPQHF.

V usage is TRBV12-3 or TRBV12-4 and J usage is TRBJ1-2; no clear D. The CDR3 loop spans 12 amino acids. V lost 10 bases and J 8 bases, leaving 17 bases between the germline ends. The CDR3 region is CATRWGGRGYTF. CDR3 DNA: TGTGCCACCAGATGGGGAGGGCGCGGCTACACCTTC.

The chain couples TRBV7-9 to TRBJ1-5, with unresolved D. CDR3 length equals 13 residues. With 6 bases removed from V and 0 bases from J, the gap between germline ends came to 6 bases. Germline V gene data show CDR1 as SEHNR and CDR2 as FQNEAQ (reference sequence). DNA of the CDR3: TGTGCCAGCAGTGAACATAGCAATCAGCCCCAGCATTTT. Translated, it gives CASSEHSNQPQHF.

CDR3 sequence reads: CATSDRTRRNTGELFF. CDR3 DNA sequence: TGTGCCACCAGTGATCGCACTAGGAGGAACACCGGGGAGCTGTTTTTT. The chain has TRBV24-1 and TRBJ2-2; possible D gene TRBD2, 5 bases. There are 16 residues in the CDR3. Trimming took 3 bases from V and 1 from J, leaving 11 bases between them. Germline V gene data show CDR1 as KGHDR and CDR2 as SFDVKD.

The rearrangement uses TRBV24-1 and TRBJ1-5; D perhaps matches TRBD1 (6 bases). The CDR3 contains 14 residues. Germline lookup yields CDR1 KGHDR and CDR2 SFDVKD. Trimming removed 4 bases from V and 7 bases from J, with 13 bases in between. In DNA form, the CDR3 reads TGTGCCACCAGTGACCCTACAGGGAAACAGCCCCAGCATTTT. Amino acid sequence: CATSDPTGKQPQHF.

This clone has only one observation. The chain's CDR3 is CASSPGLAGVSGFYNEQFF. DNA of the CDR3: TGCGCCAGCAGTCCGGGACTAGCGGGAGTTTCGGGCTTTTACAATGAGCAGTTCTTC. This chain connects TRBV5-1 to TRBJ2-1, with 14 bases lining up with TRBD2. V lost 5 bases to trimming and J lost 4 bases; unmatched junction nucleotides: 14. This CDR3 is built from 19 residues. CDR1 SGHRS and CDR2 YFSETQ come from the germline V gene.

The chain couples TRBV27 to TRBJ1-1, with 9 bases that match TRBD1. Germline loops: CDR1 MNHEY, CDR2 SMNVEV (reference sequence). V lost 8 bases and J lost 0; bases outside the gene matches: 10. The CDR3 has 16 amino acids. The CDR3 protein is CASHSGTGTLNTEAFF. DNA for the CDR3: TGTGCCAGCCACTCGGGGACAGGGACTTTGAACACTGAAGCTTTCTTT.

CDR3: CASSPRGREGNNEQFF. CDR3 coding DNA: TGTGCCAGCAGCCCACGGGGGCGGGAGGGCAACAATGAGCAGTTCTTC. V usage is TRBV7-3 and J usage is TRBJ2-1; 9 bases line up with TRBD2. Germline CDR1 SGHTA, CDR2 FQGTGA. V was pared by 5 bases and J by 5 bases, with 10 bases of the junction left unmatched. This CDR3 is 16 amino acids long.

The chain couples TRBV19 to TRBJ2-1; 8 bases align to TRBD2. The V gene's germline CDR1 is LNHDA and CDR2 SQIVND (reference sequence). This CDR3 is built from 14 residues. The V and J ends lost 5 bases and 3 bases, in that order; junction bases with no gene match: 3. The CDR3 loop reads CASSLAGSYNEQFF. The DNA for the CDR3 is TGTGCCAGTAGTTTAGCGGGGAGCTACAATGAGCAGTTCTTC.

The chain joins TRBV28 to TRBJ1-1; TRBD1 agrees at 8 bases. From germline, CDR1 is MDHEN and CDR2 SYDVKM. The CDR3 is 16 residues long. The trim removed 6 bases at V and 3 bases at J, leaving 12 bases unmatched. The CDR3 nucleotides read TGTGCCAGCAGCGGGAACGACATACAGGGGGACACTGAAGCTTTCTTT. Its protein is CASSGNDIQGDTEAFF. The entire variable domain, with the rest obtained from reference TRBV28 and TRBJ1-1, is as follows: DVKVTQSSRYLVKRTGEKVFLECVQDMDHENMFWYRQDPGLGLRLIYFSYDVKMKEKGDIPEGYSVSREKKERFSLILESASTNQTSMYLCASSGNDIQGDTEAFFGQGTRLTVV.

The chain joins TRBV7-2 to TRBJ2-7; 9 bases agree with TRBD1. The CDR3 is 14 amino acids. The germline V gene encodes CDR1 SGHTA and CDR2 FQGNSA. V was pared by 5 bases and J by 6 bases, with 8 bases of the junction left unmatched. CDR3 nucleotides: TGTGCCAGCAGCCTCGGGACAGGGCGTTCCGAGCAGTACTTC. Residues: CASSLGTGRSEQYF.

The CDR3 reads CASMGAQGPKRGTGGVSGELFF. The CDR3 DNA sequence: TGCGCCAGTATGGGCGCACAAGGACCTAAAAGAGGGACAGGGGGAGTGAGCGGGGAGCTGTTTTTT. The V call is TRBV10-2, the J call TRBJ2-2, with 11 nucleotides matching TRBD1. The V gene's germline CDR1 is WSHSY and CDR2 SAAADI. J lost 7 bases, V lost 9 bases, and 31 bases had no gene match. The CDR3 sequence is 22 residues long.

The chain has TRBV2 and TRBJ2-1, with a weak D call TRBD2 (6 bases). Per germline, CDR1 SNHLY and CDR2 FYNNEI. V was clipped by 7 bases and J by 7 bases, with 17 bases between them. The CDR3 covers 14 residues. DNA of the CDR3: TGTGCCAGCATCGGGAGAGGGCCCGGGAATGAGCAGTTCTTC. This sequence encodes CASIGRGPGNEQFF.

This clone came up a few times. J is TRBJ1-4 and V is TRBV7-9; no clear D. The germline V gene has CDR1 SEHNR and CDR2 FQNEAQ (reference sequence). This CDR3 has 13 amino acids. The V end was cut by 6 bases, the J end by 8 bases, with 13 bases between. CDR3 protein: CASSSPKSEKLFF. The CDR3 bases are TGTGCCAGCAGTTCCCCGAAAAGCGAAAAACTGTTTTTT.

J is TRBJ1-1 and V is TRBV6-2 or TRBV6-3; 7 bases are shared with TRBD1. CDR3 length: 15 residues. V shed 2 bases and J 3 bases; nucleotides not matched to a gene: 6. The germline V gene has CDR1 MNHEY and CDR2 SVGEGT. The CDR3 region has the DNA TGTGCCAGCAGTTACGACAGGGCCCGTCACACTGAAGCTTTCTTT. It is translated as CASSYDRARHTEAFF.

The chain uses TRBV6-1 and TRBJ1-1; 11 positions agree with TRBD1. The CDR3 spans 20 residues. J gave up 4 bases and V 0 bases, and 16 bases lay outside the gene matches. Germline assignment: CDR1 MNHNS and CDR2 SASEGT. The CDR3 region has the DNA TGTGCCAGCAGTGAAGCGCGGGCCTTACCGGGACAGGGGGAAGGCACTGAAGCTTTCTTT. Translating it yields CASSEARALPGQGEGTEAFF.

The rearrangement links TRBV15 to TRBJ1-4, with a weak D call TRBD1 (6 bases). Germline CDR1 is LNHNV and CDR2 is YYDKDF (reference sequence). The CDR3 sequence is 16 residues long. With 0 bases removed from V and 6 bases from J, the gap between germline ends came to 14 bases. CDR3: CATSRDLGGVHEKLFF. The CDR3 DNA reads TGTGCCACCAGCAGAGATTTAGGGGGAGTACATGAAAAACTGTTTTTT.